Listed below are T cell receptor beta chains from one sample, sequenced in a study of blood T cell repertoires in COVID-19. Data came from immunoSEQ multiplex PCR; TCRdb stores just in-frame clones and leaves some out. Here the sample spans approximately 270,000 clones, approximately 88% being singletons. Sequencing input: peripheral blood. These TCRs come from a man in his fifties or sixties with acute or convalescent COVID-19. CDR3s include the opening cysteine and the closing phenylalanine or tryptophan. Fields, in order: V gene, CDR3 length, J gene, clone size, CDR3 protein. Rows give clone size only sometimes, using once, few, many, or a class for an expanded clone.

TRBV6-6	14	TRBJ2-7	.	CASRTGTGTYEQYF
TRBV19	12	TRBJ1-2	.	CASSRDSYGYTF
TRBV21-1	16	TRBJ2-7	.	CASRDLAGSCSYEQYF
TRBV6-5	15	TRBJ2-7	.	CASSPGAGGSYEQYF
TRBV5-5	14	TRBJ2-7	.	CASSLPGFRSEQYF
TRBV5-4	15	TRBJ2-5	.	CASSLSGGAWETQYF
TRBV21-1	17	TRBJ1-6	.	CASSSPTHGQQNSPLHF
TRBV27	13	TRBJ1-3	.	CASSSTRGNTIYF
TRBV7-2	14	TRBJ2-2	once	CASSRDSNVEELFF
TRBV7-9	15	TRBJ2-3	.	CASSLSGLSTDTQYF
TRBV5-1	15	TRBJ2-7	.	CASSGQGKKNYEQYF
TRBV5-1	14	TRBJ2-3	.	CASSLEGPVDTQYF
TRBV4-2	11	TRBJ1-1	few	CASSWQGEAFF
TRBV6-2/TRBV6-3	14	TRBJ1-5	.	CASSYSGGAQPQHF
TRBV29-1	12	TRBJ2-3	once	CSVGTATDTQYF
TRBV14	12	TRBJ2-5	.	CASGGYQETQYF
TRBV5-4	14	TRBJ1-1	.	CASSPSGGESEAFF
TRBV2	15	TRBJ2-1	.	CASSERGLAGNEQFF
TRBV14	15	TRBJ1-2	.	CASSQRPGQLRGYTF
TRBV5-1	14	TRBJ1-5	.	CASSPGASNQPQHF
TRBV6-6	10	TRBJ2-3	.	CASNEGTQYF
TRBV5-6	15	TRBJ2-4	.	CASSPGGTRGNIQYF
TRBV5-1	15	TRBJ1-5	.	CASSLGGGEGQPQHF
TRBV9	15	TRBJ2-1	.	CASSVVSTGGNEQFF
TRBV2	14	TRBJ1-1	.	CASSEQGGNTEAFF
TRBV9	13	TRBJ1-1	.	CASSEGHNTEAFF
TRBV9	16	TRBJ1-3	.	CASSVDPSPSGNTIYF
TRBV7-8	17	TRBJ1-2	.	CASSPRGSGTGLYGYTF
TRBV11-2	12	TRBJ2-7	.	CASSLQGREQYF
TRBV11-2	14	TRBJ2-1	.	CASSQVEGWDEQFF
TRBV7-9	17	TRBJ2-3	.	CASRPPLWRGGQDTQYF
TRBV19	15	TRBJ2-5	.	CASSIVGTSVETQYF
TRBV5-1	14	TRBJ2-7	.	CASSLSGSSYEQYF
TRBV6-5	14	TRBJ2-5	few	CASSSGLFQETQYF
TRBV7-3	14	TRBJ2-5	.	CASSPGNNQETQYF
TRBV6-2/TRBV6-3	12	TRBJ1-1	few	CASSYSTVEAFF
TRBV19	13	TRBJ2-7	.	CASNPRGATEQYF
TRBV6-6	15	TRBJ1-6	.	CASSYTGRGNSPLHF
TRBV3-1/TRBV3-2	13	TRBJ2-7	few	CASSPTQGNEQYF
TRBV9	16	TRBJ1-4	.	CASSESIVGQGGKLFF
TRBV3-1/TRBV3-2	13	TRBJ2-4	.	CASSPSLGNIQYF
TRBV5-6	11	TRBJ1-2	.	CASKTEDGYTF
TRBV7-3	13	TRBJ1-1	.	CASSSNRDTEAFF
TRBV11-2	16	TRBJ2-3	.	CASSLAGGLDTDTQYF
TRBV7-3	13	TRBJ1-1	.	CASSLTGDTEAFF
TRBV14	17	TRBJ1-1	.	CASSHRKQGALNTEAFF
TRBV2	16	TRBJ1-2	.	CASSEKGGLTNYGYTF
TRBV12-3/TRBV12-4	12	TRBJ2-1	.	CASSRDRYQQFF
TRBV27	15	TRBJ1-6	.	CASSYRVGDNSPLHF
TRBV7-9	16	TRBJ1-1	.	CASSLAQALGDTEAFF
TRBV12-3/TRBV12-4	13	TRBJ2-7	.	CASSLDFRYEQYF
TRBV30	13	TRBJ2-4	.	CAWRRTGENIQYF
TRBV5-1	16	TRBJ2-3	.	CASSLESGASTDTQYF
TRBV7-6	14	TRBJ1-4	.	CASSSGVKGEKLFF
TRBV29-1	12	TRBJ2-2	.	CSVETGTGELFF
TRBV3-1/TRBV3-2	14	TRBJ1-1	.	CASSQGGENTEAFF